This T cell receptor (beta chain) was found in a study of CD8+CD57+ T cells in acquired aplastic anemia. Study results and limitations: Found in both controls and patients were almost 30 CD8+ CDR3 sequences.

CDR3 and TCR beta VDJ profiling relied on genomic DNA as the template. Each CDR3 protein gets one entry after TCRdb re-called the reads with MiXCR. Of under 350,000 distinct CDR3 sequences listed, 50% to 65% are singletons. In regard to this clonotype: The antigen remains undetermined.

It was patients with CD8+CD57+ cell expansion by flow cytometry who were chosen for sequencing. No patient had been given any therapy when blood was sampled. Looked up from germline, CDR1 is SGHDN and CDR2 is FVKESK. The CDR3 sequence is 13 residues long. With 1 base removed from V and 7 bases from J, the gap between germline ends came to 11 bases. The chain employs TRBV14 and TRBJ2-7; D not resolved. Sequenced: sorted CD4+, CD8+, or CD8+CD57+ T cells (not recorded which) from PBMCs. The TCR comes from a human donor with aplastic anemia. CDR3 sequence: CASSQGSGGEQYF. In nucleotides, the CDR3 is TGTGCCAGCAGCCAAGGGTCGGGTGGTGAGCAGTACTTC.